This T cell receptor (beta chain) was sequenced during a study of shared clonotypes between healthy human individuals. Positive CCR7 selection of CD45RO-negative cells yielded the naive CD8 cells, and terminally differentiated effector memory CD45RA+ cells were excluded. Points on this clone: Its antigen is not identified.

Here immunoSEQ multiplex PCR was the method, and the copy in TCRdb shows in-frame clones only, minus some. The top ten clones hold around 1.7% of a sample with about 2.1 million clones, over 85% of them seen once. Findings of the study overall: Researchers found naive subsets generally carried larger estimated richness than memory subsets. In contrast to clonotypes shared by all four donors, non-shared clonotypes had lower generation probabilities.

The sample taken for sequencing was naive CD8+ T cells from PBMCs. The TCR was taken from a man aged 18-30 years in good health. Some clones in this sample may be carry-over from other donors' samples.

CDR3 coding DNA: TGTGCCTGGAAGGGGTGGGAGGCCAACTATGGCTACACCTTC. This sequence encodes CAWKGWEANYGYTF. This rearrangement joins TRBV30 to TRBJ1-2; weak D call: TRBD1 (5 bases). V lost 4 bases and J lost 2, with 14 bases in between. Per the germline V gene, CDR1 is GTSNPN and CDR2 is SVGIG (reference sequence). The CDR3 sequence is 14 residues long. Full variable domain (missing parts from reference TRBV30 and TRBJ1-2): SQTIHQWPATLVQPVGSPLSLECTVEGTSNPNLYWYRQAAGRGLQLLFYSVGIGQISSEVPQNLSASRPQDRQFILSSKKLLLSDSGFYLCAWKGWEANYGYTFGSGTRLTVV.